This T cell receptor beta chain was sequenced for a study of T cell repertoires in cytomegalovirus infection. In this sample, this clonotype turned up many times. Trimming took off 0 bases at V and 9 bases at J, with 15 bases between the two ends. This CDR3 region has 15 residues. Germline V gene sequence: CDR1 MNHNS, CDR2 SASEGT. TCRdb independently ran MiXCR on the reads; one entry per CDR3 protein. The table includes roughly 600,000 distinct CDR3 sequences, 24% detected once. This receptor was obtained from a human donor in good health (CMV status not recorded). Some clones in this sample may be carry-over from other donors' samples. The specimen was CD8+ T cells from PBMCs. V is TRBV6-1 and J is TRBJ2-1; TRBD1 might be the D (5 bases). CDR3 coding DNA: TGTGCCAGCAGTGAAGCGAGGTGGGGCTGGGGTGAGCAGTTCTTC. It codes for CASSEARWGWGEQFF.